There are many counts of the clone carrying this T cell receptor beta chain. The data belong to a study of T cells in Graves' hyperthyroidism and ophthalmopathy. The CDR3 runs 14 residues. V lost 6 bases, J lost 5 bases, and 14 bases lay in between. Regions amplified from RNA transcripts were the TCR beta CDR3 regions. The HTBI primer set served for first-round RT-PCR of the TCR CDR3. From the multiplex PCR reads, TCRdb called clonotypes with MiXCR, one entry per CDR3 protein. The profile shows roughly 560,000 distinct CDR3 sequences, about 15% of them singletons. The sequence came from a woman in her thirties or forties with Graves' ophthalmopathy. The material sequenced was blood. J is TRBJ1-5 and V is TRBV12-3 or TRBV12-4; D gene unclear. The CDR3 here is CASRAGQEDQPQHF. The CDR3 DNA follows: TGTGCCAGCAGGGCGGGCCAGGAGGATCAGCCCCAGCATTTT.